These 2 T cell receptor beta chains came from one sample sequenced in a study of memory CD4+ T cells and cytomegalovirus serostatus. Single viable CD3+CD4+CD8-CD45RO+ cells were sorted as the memory CD4+ T cells. Measured with immunoSEQ multiplex PCR; TCRdb has only the in-frame clones, and not every one. The data contain 55,000 to 75,000 clones, 82% of them singletons. The sample was memory CD4+ T cells from blood. The origin of the receptors is an adult in good health and CMV-seronegative.

A remark on this clone: At one end the junction does not follow the germline gene, possibly because of a read error. The rearrangement uses TRBV10-3 and TRBJ2-7; 8 nucleotides match TRBD1. The CDR3 runs to 11 residues. Germline V gene sequence: CDR1 ENHRY, CDR2 SYGVKD. CDR3 nucleotide sequence: TGTGCCATCAGTGAGTCGGGACAGGCCAACTTC. This gives the protein CAISESGQANF.

The chain combines TRBV19 with TRBJ1-5; the D gene is possibly TRBD1 (6 bases). The length of the CDR3 is 15 residues. From germline, CDR1 is LNHDA and CDR2 SQIVND (reference sequence). Trimming removed 5 bases at V and 2 bases at J, with 13 bases between. The CDR3 protein is CASSEQGQGNQPQHF. CDR3 coding DNA: TGTGCCAGTAGTGAGCAGGGGCAGGGCAATCAGCCCCAGCATTTT.